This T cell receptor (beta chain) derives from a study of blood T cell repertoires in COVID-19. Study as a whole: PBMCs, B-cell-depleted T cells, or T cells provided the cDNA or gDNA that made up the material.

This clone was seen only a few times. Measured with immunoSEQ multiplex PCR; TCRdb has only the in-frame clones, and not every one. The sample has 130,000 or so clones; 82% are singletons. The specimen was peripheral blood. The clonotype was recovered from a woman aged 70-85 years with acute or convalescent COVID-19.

CDR3 bases: TGTGCCAGCAGTTTTTCGTCCAGCTATGGCTACACCTTC. As protein: CASSFSSSYGYTF. V usage is TRBV12-3 or TRBV12-4 and J usage is TRBJ1-2, with no clear D. V was pared by 3 bases and J by 4 bases, with 9 bases between. CDR3 length: 13 amino acids.